This T cell receptor beta chain was retrieved from a study of control samples from healthy donors and cancer patients. Sequencing was performed with immunoSEQ multiplex PCR; in TCRdb, only in-frame clones are kept and a portion is missing. Among some 71,000 clones listed, 90% were seen once. Trimming pared 0 bases from V and 6 bases from J, leaving 12 bases between. The V gene's germline CDR1 is SGDLS and CDR2 YYNGEE. This CDR3 is 14 amino acids long. This clone was found once. The sequence came from a woman aged 45-65 years with colorectal cancer. Sequenced material: PBMCs. The J gene is TRBJ1-1, the V gene TRBV9, with unresolved D. This chain's CDR3 is CASSVGGSGAEAFF. CDR3 bases: TGTGCCAGCAGCGTAGGCGGGAGTGGAGCTGAAGCTTTCTTT.